These T cell receptor beta chains were read from a single sample in a study of blood T cell repertoires in COVID-19. Sequencing was performed with immunoSEQ multiplex PCR; in TCRdb, only in-frame clones are kept and a portion is missing. This sample carries about 150,000 clones, about 88% of them seen once, and the ten largest clones take more than 2%. The sequencing sample was made of peripheral blood. These receptors were obtained from a woman aged 70-85 years with acute or convalescent COVID-19. Each CDR3 is given with its conserved first and last residue. D genes are given only for firm matches.

. TRBJ1-2 TRBV29-1 CSAGTGPYGYTF
. TRBJ1-1 TRBV19 CASSIHRREISAEAFF
TRBD1 TRBJ1-2 TRBV2 CASSEARTGKGYTF
. TRBJ1-5 TRBV3-1/TRBV3-2 CASSQGTSRLSNQPQHF
. TRBJ1-1 TRBV4-1 CASRRGMSTEAFF
. TRBJ1-1 TRBV29-1 CSVEVSPNTEAFF
TRBD1 TRBJ2-1 TRBV10-3 CAISPDRDNEQFF
. TRBJ1-2 TRBV2 CASGGGGYTF
. TRBJ2-2 TRBV18 CASSPAGGVSGELFF
. TRBJ2-3 TRBV4-2 CASSPEGGADTQYF
. TRBJ1-2 TRBV30 CAWSPRTALGYGYTF
. TRBJ1-1 TRBV10-1 CASSESKVGGTEAFF
TRBD1 TRBJ1-4 TRBV28 CASSGAGGLNEKLFF